This record covers a single TCR beta chain. The data originate from a study of low-dose radiotherapy and immunotherapy resistance in tumors. About the study: The drug cyclophosphamide was given into a vein at 200 mg/m2 every two weeks, one day before radiation and immunotherapy. Starting cycle 1 day 1, oral aspirin 300 mg was given daily for four cycles.

With TRAV- and TRBV-specific primers, first-strand cDNA was made, covering the alpha and beta chains. With a constant-region primer and a V-primer adapter, TCRs were subjected to roughly 18 PCR cycles of amplification. TCRdb reprocessed the reads with MiXCR, giving one entry per CDR3 protein. The sample lists 15,000 to 20,000 distinct CDR3 sequences, approximately 63% occurring once. Trimming at V came to 7 bases and at J to 11 bases, leaving 13 bases not matched to a gene. The CDR3 totals 14 residues. Germline values: CDR1 MNHEY, CDR2 SVGAGI. V gene TRBV6-5 combines with J gene TRBJ1-1; 10 positions agree with TRBD1. The TCR comes from a human donor with advanced metastatic prostate, ovarian, gallbladder or colorectal cancer (not recorded which). This table probably holds off-target reads from a library built for another chain. CDR3 amino acids: CASKKGQGYYAAFF. The CDR3 coding sequence is TGTGCCAGCAAGAAGGGACAGGGGTATTATGCGGCTTTCTTT.